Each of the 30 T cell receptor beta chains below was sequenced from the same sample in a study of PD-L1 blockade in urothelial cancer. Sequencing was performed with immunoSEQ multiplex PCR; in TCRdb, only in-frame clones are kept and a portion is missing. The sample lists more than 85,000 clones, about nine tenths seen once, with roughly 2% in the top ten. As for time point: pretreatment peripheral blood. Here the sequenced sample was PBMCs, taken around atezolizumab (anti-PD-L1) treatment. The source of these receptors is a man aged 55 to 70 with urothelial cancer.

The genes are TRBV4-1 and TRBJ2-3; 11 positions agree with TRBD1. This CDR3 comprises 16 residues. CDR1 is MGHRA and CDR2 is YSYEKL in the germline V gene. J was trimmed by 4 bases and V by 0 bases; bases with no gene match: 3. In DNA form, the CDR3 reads TGCGCCAGCAGCCAAGAGGACAGGGGGCTAGCAGATACGCAGTATTTT. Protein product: CASSQEDRGLADTQYF.

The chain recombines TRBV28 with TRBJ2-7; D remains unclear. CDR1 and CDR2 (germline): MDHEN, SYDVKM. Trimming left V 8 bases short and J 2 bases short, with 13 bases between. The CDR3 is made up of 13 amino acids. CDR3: CASRSLVPYEQYF. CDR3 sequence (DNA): TGTGCCAGCCGTTCGCTAGTTCCCTACGAGCAGTACTTC.

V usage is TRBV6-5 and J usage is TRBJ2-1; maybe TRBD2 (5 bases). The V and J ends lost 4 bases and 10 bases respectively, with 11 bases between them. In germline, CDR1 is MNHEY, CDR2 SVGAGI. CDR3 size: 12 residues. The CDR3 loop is CASSWARGEQFF. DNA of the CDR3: TGTGCCAGCAGTTGGGCTCGAGGGGAGCAGTTCTTC.

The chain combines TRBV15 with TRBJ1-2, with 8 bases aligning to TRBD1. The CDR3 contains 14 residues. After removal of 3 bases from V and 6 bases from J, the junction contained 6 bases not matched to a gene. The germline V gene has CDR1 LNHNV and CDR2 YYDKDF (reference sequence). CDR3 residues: CATSSRGQVHGYTF. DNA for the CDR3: TGTGCCACCAGCAGCAGGGGACAGGTCCATGGCTACACCTTC.

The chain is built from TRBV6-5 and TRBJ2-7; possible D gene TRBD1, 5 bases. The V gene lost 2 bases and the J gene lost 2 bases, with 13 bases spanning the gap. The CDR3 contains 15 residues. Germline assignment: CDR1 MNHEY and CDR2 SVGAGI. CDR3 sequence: CASSYTLGVTYEQYF. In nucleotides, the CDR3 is TGTGCCAGCAGTTACACCTTAGGGGTGACCTACGAGCAGTACTTC.

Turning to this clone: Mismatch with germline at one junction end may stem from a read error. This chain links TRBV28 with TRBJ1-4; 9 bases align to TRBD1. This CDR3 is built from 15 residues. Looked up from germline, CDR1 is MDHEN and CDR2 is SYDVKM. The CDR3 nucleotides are TGTGCCGGCAGTTCCACCGGGACAGGGAATGAAAAACTGTTTTTT. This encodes CAGSSTGTGNEKLFF.

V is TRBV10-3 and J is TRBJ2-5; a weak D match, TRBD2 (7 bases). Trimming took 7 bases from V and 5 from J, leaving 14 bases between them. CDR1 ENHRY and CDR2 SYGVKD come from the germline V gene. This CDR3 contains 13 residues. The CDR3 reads CAIMPQGGETQYF. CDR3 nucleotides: TGTGCCATCATGCCACAGGGAGGGGAGACCCAGTACTTC.

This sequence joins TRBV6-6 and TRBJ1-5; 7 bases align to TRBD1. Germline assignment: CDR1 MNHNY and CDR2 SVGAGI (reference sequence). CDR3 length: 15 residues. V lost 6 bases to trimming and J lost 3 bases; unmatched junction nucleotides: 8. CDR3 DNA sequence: TGTGCCAGCAGCCTCTCGACAGGGCTCAATCAGCCCCAGCATTTT. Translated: CASSLSTGLNQPQHF.

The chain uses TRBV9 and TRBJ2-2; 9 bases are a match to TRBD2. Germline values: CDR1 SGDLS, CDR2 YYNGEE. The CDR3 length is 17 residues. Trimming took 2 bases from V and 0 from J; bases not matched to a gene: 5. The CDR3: CASSVGAGGTNTGELFF. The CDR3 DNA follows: TGTGCCAGCAGCGTTGGAGCGGGAGGAACGAACACCGGGGAGCTGTTTTTT.

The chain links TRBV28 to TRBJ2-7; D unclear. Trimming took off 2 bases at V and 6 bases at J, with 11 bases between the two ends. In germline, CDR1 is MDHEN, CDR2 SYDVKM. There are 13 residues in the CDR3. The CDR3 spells CASSLRIPSEQYF. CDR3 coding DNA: TGTGCCAGCAGTTTACGAATCCCCAGCGAGCAGTACTTC.

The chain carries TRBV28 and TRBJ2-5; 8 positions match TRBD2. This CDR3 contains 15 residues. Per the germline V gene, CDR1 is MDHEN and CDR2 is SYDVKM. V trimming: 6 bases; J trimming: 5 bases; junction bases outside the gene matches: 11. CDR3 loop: CASSFRGLVMETQYF. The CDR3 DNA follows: TGTGCCAGCAGCTTTAGGGGACTAGTAATGGAGACCCAGTACTTC.

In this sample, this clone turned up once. In nucleotides, the CDR3 is TGCGCCAGCAGCGGGCATGCGGGCCAAGAGACCCAGTACTTC. Residues: CASSGHAGQETQYF. The rearrangement joins TRBV5-1 to TRBJ2-5; D is perhaps TRBD2 (5 bases). The V end was cut by 4 bases, the J end by 1 base, with 11 bases between. The CDR3 is 14 residues long. Germline CDR1 SGHRS, CDR2 YFSETQ.

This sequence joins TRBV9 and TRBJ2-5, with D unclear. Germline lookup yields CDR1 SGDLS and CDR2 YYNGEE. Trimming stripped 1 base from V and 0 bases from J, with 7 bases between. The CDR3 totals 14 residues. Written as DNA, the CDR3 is TGTGCCAGCAGCGTAAGCACCTACCAAGAGACCCAGTACTTC. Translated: CASSVSTYQETQYF.

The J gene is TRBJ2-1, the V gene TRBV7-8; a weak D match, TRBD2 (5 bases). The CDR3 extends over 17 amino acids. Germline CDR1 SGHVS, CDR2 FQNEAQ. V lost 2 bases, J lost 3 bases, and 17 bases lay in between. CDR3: CASSLMGSDILYNEQFF. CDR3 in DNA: TGTGCCAGCAGCTTAATGGGGAGCGACATCCTCTACAATGAGCAGTTCTTC.

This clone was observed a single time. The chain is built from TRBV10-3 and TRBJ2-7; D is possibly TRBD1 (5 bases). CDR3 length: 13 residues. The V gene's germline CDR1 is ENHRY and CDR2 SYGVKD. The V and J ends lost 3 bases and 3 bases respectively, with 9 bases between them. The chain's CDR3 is CAISDRGLYEQYF. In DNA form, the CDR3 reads TGTGCCATCAGTGATAGGGGCCTCTACGAGCAGTACTTC.

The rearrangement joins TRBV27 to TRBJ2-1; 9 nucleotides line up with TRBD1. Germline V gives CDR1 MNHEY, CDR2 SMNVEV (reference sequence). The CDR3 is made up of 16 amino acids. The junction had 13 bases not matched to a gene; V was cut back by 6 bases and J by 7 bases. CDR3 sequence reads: CASSPKPRTGANEQFF. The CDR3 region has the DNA TGTGCCAGCAGCCCAAAACCCAGGACAGGGGCAAATGAGCAGTTCTTC.

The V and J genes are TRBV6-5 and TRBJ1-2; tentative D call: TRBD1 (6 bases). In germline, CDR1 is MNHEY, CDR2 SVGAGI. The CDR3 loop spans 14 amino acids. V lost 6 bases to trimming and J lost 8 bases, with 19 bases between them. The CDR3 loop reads CASRRLGAGSGYTF. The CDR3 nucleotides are TGTGCCAGCAGACGCTTGGGGGCAGGGAGCGGCTACACCTTC.

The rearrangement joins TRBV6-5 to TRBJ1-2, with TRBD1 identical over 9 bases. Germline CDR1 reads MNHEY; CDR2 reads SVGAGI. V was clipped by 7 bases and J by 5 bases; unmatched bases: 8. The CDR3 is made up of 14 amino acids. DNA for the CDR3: TGTGCCAGCAACCCGGGACAGGGCCTTTATGGCTACACCTTC. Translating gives CASNPGQGLYGYTF.

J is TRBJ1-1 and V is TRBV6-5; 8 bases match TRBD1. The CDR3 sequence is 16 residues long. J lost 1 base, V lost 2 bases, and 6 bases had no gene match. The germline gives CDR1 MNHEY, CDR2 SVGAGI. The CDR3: CASSYGFRGQNTEAFF. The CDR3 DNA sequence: TGTGCCAGCAGTTACGGATTCAGGGGGCAGAACACTGAAGCTTTCTTT.

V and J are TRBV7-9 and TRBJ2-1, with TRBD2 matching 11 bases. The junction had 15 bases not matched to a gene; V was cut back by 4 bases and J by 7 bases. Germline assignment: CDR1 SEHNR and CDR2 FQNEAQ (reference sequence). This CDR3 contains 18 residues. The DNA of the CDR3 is TGTGCCAGCAGCTCAACCTCGATAGCGGGGGGGTGGGGGAATGAGCAGTTCTTC. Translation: CASSSTSIAGGWGNEQFF.

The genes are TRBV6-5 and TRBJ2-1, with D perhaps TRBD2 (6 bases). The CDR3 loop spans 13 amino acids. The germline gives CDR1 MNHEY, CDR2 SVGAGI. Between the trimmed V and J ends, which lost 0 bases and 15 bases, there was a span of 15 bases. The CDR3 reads CASSYSRSEEGFF. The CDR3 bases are TGTGCCAGCAGTTACTCGAGGTCGGAGGAGGGGTTCTTC.

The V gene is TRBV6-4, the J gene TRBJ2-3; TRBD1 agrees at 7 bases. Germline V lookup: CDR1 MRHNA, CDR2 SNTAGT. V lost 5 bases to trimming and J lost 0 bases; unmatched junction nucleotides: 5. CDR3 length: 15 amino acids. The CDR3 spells CASSLQGSSTDTQYF. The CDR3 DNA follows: TGTGCCAGCAGTTTACAGGGGTCTAGCACAGATACGCAGTATTTT.

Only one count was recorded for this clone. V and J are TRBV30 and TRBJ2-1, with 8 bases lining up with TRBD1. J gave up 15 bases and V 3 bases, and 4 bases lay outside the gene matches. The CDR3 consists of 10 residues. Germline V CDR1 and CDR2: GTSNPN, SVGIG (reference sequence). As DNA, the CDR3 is TGTGCCTGGAGGCAGGGGGCGTGGTTCTTC. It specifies CAWRQGAWFF.

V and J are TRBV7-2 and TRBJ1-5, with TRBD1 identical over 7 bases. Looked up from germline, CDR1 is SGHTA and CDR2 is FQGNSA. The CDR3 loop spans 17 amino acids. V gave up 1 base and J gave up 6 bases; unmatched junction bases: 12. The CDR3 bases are TGTGCCAGCAGCTTAGGGCTCAGGCCAGGGGGTGCTCAGCCCCAGCATTTT. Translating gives CASSLGLRPGGAQPQHF.

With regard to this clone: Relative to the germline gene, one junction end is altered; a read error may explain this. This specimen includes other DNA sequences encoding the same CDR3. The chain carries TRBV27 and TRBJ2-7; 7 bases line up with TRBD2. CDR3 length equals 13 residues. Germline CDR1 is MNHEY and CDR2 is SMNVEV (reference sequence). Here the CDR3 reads CASSPGLGLEQYF. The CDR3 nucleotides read TGTGCCAGCAGTCCCGGACTAGGTCTCGAGCAGTACTTT.

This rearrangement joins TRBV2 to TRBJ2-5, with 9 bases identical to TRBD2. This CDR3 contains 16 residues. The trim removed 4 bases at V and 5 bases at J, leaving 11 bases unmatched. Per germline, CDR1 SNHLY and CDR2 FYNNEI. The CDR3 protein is CASSGLAGTSRETQYF. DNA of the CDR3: TGTGCCAGCAGTGGTCTAGCGGGGACCTCGAGGGAGACCCAGTACTTC.

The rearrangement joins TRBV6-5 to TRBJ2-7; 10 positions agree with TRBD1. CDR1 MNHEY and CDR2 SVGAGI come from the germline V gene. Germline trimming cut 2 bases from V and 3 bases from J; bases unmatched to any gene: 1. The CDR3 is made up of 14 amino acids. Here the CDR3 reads CASSYGTGVYEQYF. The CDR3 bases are TGTGCCAGCAGTTACGGGACAGGGGTCTACGAGCAGTACTTC.

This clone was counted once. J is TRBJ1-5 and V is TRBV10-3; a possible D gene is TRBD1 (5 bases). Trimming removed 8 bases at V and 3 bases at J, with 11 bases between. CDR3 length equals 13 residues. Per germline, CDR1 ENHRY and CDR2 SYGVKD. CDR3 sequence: CAISGQFNQPQHF. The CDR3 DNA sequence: TGTGCCATCTCAGGGCAGTTCAATCAGCCCCAGCATTTT.

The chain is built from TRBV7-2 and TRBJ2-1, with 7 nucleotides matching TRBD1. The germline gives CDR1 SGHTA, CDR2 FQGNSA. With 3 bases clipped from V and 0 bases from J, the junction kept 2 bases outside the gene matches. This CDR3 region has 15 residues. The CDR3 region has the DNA TGTGCCAGCAGCTTGACAGGGTACTCCTACAATGAGCAGTTCTTC. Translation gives CASSLTGYSYNEQFF.

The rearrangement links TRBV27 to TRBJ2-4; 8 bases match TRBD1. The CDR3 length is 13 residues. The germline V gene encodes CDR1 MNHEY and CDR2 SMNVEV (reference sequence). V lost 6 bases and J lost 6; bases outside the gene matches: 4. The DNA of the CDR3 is TGTGCCAGCAGGAGGACAGGGAGAAACATTCAGTACTTC. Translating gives CASRRTGRNIQYF.